The 28 T cell receptor beta chains in this list originate from one sample, sequenced in a study of blood T cells in healthy people across ages. The authors ran a second PCR of about 7 to 11 cycles using a sample-barcoded 5' primer and a J-beta primer mix. Via MiXCR, TCRdb re-called the 5' RACE reads, giving one row per CDR3 protein. The table includes around 1,900,000 distinct CDR3 sequences, 39% detected once. The sample taken for sequencing was blood. These receptors were taken from a human donor in good health.

The chain combines TRBV12-3 or TRBV12-4 with TRBJ2-1, with D possibly called TRBD1 or TRBD2 (6 bases each). Deletions cut 7 bases from V and 6 bases from J, with 16 bases between. The CDR3 is 14 amino acids. The CDR3 region has the DNA TGTGCCAGCAATGTTATCGGAGGGGGCAATGAGCAGTTCTTC. This sequence encodes CASNVIGGGNEQFF.

The chain carries TRBV6-2 or TRBV6-3 and TRBJ2-3; D is ambiguous. Germline V gene sequence: CDR1 MNHEY, CDR2 SVGEGT. This CDR3 is built from 9 residues. V shed 3 bases and J shed 8 bases, with 0 bases lying between them. The chain's CDR3 is CASSYTQYF. The CDR3, as DNA: TGTGCCAGCAGTTATACGCAGTATTTT.

This clonotype was observed many times. V usage is TRBV29-1 and J usage is TRBJ2-7; 8 bases agree with TRBD1. This CDR3 has 12 amino acids. J gave up 3 bases and V 6 bases, and 4 bases lay outside the gene matches. Germline CDR1 SQVTM, CDR2 ANQGSEA. The CDR3 nucleotides are TGCAGCGTCTCAGGACAGGGCTACGAGCAGTACTTC. It translates to CSVSGQGYEQYF.

There are a few counts of this clonotype. The gene calls are TRBV6-6 and TRBJ2-3; 7 bases fit TRBD1. The V segment lost 2 bases and the J segment 3 bases; nucleotides outside the gene matches: 11. The CDR3 is 17 amino acids. CDR1 MNHNY and CDR2 SVGAGI come from the germline V gene (reference sequence). CDR3 DNA sequence: TGTGCCAGCAGTTACCAGGGGGAAGTATCAAGGACAGATACGCAGTATTTT. Its protein product is CASSYQGEVSRTDTQYF.

The chain is built from TRBV20-1 and TRBJ2-7; 7 bases match TRBD2. J gave up 3 bases and V 3 bases, and 14 bases lay outside the gene matches. This CDR3 region has 16 residues. The germline gives CDR1 DFQATT, CDR2 SNEGSKA (reference sequence). The CDR3 nucleotides are TGCAGTGCTAGGGAGCGGGGCATCGGTTCGTTCTACGAGCAGTACTTC. This translates into CSARERGIGSFYEQYF.

In its sample, this clonotype was seen a few times. Here the CDR3 reads CASSWTGGGPYGYTF. The CDR3 DNA reads TGTGCCAGCAGTTGGACAGGGGGAGGACCCTATGGCTACACCTTC. The genes are TRBV5-6 and TRBJ1-2, with TRBD1 matching over 10 bases. Germline lookup yields CDR1 SGHDT and CDR2 YYEEEE. The CDR3 consists of 15 residues. V shed 5 bases, J shed 4 bases, and the junction held 8 bases outside the gene matches.

The chain links TRBV23-1 to TRBJ1-4; TRBD1 aligns across 7 bases. TRBV23-1 qualifies as an ORF whose function is uncertain. With V trimmed by 2 bases and J by 16 bases, 7 bases remained unmatched. CDR3 length: 12 amino acids. CDR3 loop: CASSQLFGTAFF. The CDR3 coding sequence is TGCGCCAGCAGTCAACTATTCGGGACAGCGTTTTTT.

J is TRBJ1-4 and V is TRBV29-1; the D gene is possibly TRBD1 (5 bases). The CDR3 has 15 amino acids. CDR1 is SQVTM, CDR2 ANQGSEA, per germline. Trimming removed 0 bases at V and 4 bases at J, with 12 bases between. The CDR3 coding sequence is TGCAGCGTTGAAGACTGGGACGGTTTTAATGAAAAACTGTTTTTT. Protein: CSVEDWDGFNEKLFF.

The V gene is TRBV21-1, the J gene TRBJ1-1. TRBV21-1 constitutes a pseudogene. The CDR3 contains 16 residues. In DNA, the CDR3 is TGTGCCAGCCCAAACCCGAAAGCCTCGGTGGGTACTGAAGCTTTCTTT. This gives the protein CASPNPKASVGTEAFF.

J is TRBJ1-1 and V is TRBV29-1, with D unresolved. The CDR3 runs to 11 residues. V dropped 3 bases and J dropped 1 base, with 3 bases sitting between them. The germline CDR1 and CDR2 sequences are SQVTM and ANQGSEA. In DNA form, the CDR3 reads TGCAGCGTTGATGAGAACACTGAAGCTTTCTTT. Translation gives CSVDENTEAFF.

V usage is TRBV2 and J usage is TRBJ2-7; perhaps TRBD1 as D (5 bases). CDR3 length equals 13 residues. V was clipped by 8 bases and J by 2 bases, with 13 bases between them. The germline V gene has CDR1 SNHLY and CDR2 FYNNEI. CDR3: CASAVKGAYEQYF. The CDR3 DNA reads as TGTGCCAGCGCGGTCAAAGGGGCCTACGAGCAGTACTTC.

This clonotype was seen a handful of times. The J gene is TRBJ2-3, the V gene TRBV12-3 or TRBV12-4; no clear D. The V gene lost 8 bases and the J gene lost 1 base, with 7 bases spanning the gap. The CDR3 runs 12 residues. The CDR3 bases are TGTGCCAGCGAAAAGGGCACAGATACGCAGTATTTT. The encoded protein is CASEKGTDTQYF.

The genes are TRBV29-1 and TRBJ2-5; D ambiguous. Per the germline V gene, CDR1 is SQVTM and CDR2 is ANQGSEA. Between the trimmed V and J ends, which lost 4 bases and 2 bases, there was a span of 17 bases. CDR3 length: 15 amino acids. CDR3 sequence reads: CSVGCSGRIQETQYF. In nucleotides, the CDR3 is TGCAGCGTTGGGTGTTCAGGACGCATACAAGAGACCCAGTACTTC.

This chain joins TRBV10-3 and TRBJ2-7; either TRBD1 or TRBD2 may fit D (5 bases each). Trimming cost V 7 bases and J 2 bases, with 15 bases left between them. Germline CDR1 is ENHRY and CDR2 is SYGVKD. The CDR3 loop spans 14 amino acids. The CDR3 loop is CAIKLDLGAYEQYF. CDR3 bases: TGTGCCATCAAACTGGACTTGGGGGCCTACGAGCAGTACTTC.

J is TRBJ2-7 and V is TRBV15; 8 bases map to TRBD1. CDR1 and CDR2 from the germline V gene are LNHNV and YYDKDF (reference sequence). The CDR3 totals 18 residues. J gave up 4 bases and V 3 bases, and 17 bases lay outside the gene matches. CDR3 DNA sequence: TGTGCCACCAGCAGCGACAGGGGTGAAGTAGCGCACCTTTACGAGCAGTACTTC. It is translated as CATSSDRGEVAHLYEQYF.

The J gene is TRBJ1-1, the V gene TRBV7-9; no firm D call. Germline CDR1 reads SEHNR; CDR2 reads FQNEAQ (reference sequence). The CDR3 sequence is 14 residues long. V was clipped by 0 bases and J by 6 bases, with 11 bases between them. The CDR3 loop is CASSLAREVAEAFF. CDR3 in DNA: TGTGCCAGCAGCTTAGCGCGTGAGGTGGCTGAAGCTTTCTTT.

V is TRBV4-3 and J is TRBJ1-1; no clear D. The CDR3 spans 13 residues. Germline CDR1 LGHNA, CDR2 YSLEER. V was clipped by 0 bases and J by 5 bases, with 7 bases between them. The CDR3 DNA is TGCGCCAGCAGCCAAGATACGGGAACTGAAGCTTTCTTT. Translation gives CASSQDTGTEAFF.

This clonotype was detected once. The V and J genes are TRBV20-1 and TRBJ2-7, with D perhaps matching TRBD2 (5 bases). Trimming took off 0 bases at V and 4 bases at J, with 13 bases between the two ends. This CDR3 comprises 14 residues. CDR1 is DFQATT, CDR2 SNEGSKA, per germline (reference sequence). CDR3 region: CSARDSAQPYEQYF. As DNA, the CDR3 is TGCAGTGCTAGAGATAGCGCCCAACCTTACGAGCAGTACTTC.

The chain couples TRBV4-3 to TRBJ1-4; D unresolved. Trimming cost V 2 bases and J 0 bases, with 7 bases left between them. The CDR3 sequence is 15 residues long. Germline V gene sequence: CDR1 LGHNA, CDR2 YSLEER. The CDR3 sequence is CASSQLPTTNEKLFF. DNA for the CDR3: TGCGCCAGCAGCCAATTGCCTACAACTAATGAAAAACTGTTTTTT.

This clonotype has more than one count but fewer than ten. CDR3 sequence (DNA): TGTGCCAGCAGCTCGAAGAGGGACAGACCCTACGAGCAGTACTTC. Protein product: CASSSKRDRPYEQYF. The chain combines TRBV7-8 with TRBJ2-7; 7 bases line up with TRBD1. After removal of 4 bases from V and 2 bases from J, the junction contained 8 bases not matched to a gene. Germline loops: CDR1 SGHVS, CDR2 FQNEAQ. This CDR3 comprises 15 residues.

Written as DNA, the CDR3 is TGTGCTAGTGGTTTGGGACAGGGAGAGACCCAGTACTTC. Translating it yields CASGLGQGETQYF. The chain carries TRBV12-5 and TRBJ2-5, with TRBD1 identical over 7 bases. This CDR3 is 13 amino acids long. In germline, CDR1 is LGHNT, CDR2 FRNRAP. V dropped 1 base and J dropped 4; count of bases not matched to a gene: 0.

The rearrangement uses TRBV7-9 and TRBJ2-1; 9 bases align to TRBD2. The junction had 10 bases not matched to a gene; V was cut back by 1 base and J by 0 bases. This CDR3 has 19 residues. Per the germline V gene, CDR1 is SEHNR and CDR2 is FQNEAQ (reference sequence). This CDR3 reads CASSLGSGGKGSSYNEQFF. The DNA of the CDR3 is TGTGCCAGCAGCTTAGGGAGCGGGGGGAAAGGGAGCTCCTACAATGAGCAGTTCTTC.

The V gene is TRBV12-3 or TRBV12-4, the J gene TRBJ1-6; TRBD1 matches 9 bases. This CDR3 spans 14 amino acids. The ends lost 5 bases at V and 13 bases at J; junction bases unmatched: 9. The CDR3 protein is CASSPGQGSWPLHF. The DNA of the CDR3 is TGTGCCAGCAGTCCAGGACAGGGGAGTTGGCCCCTCCACTTT.

The genes are TRBV10-3 and TRBJ2-5, with D uncertain. This CDR3 has 14 amino acids. Germline V CDR1 and CDR2: ENHRY, SYGVKD. V lost 4 bases, J lost 1 base, and 10 bases lay in between. The CDR3 region has the DNA TGTGCCATCAGTGCCGAGCTAACCCAAGAGACCCAGTACTTC. Protein product: CAISAELTQETQYF.

This clonotype has ten or more counts. V is TRBV5-1 and J is TRBJ2-3; 8 bases align to TRBD2. Germline CDR1 reads SGHRS; CDR2 reads YFSETQ. V shed 2 bases, J shed 8 bases, and the junction held 10 bases outside the gene matches. There are 15 residues in the CDR3. CDR3 sequence reads: CASSFGAGDMGTQYF. CDR3 DNA: TGCGCCAGCAGCTTCGGAGCGGGGGACATGGGTACGCAGTATTTT.

The chain recombines TRBV24-1 with TRBJ1-2; D is ambiguous. The CDR3 spans 14 residues. Trimming cost V 4 bases and J 5 bases, with 13 bases left between them. CDR1 is KGHDR and CDR2 is SFDVKD in the germline V gene. This chain's CDR3 is CATSESGLTYGYTF. CDR3 sequence (DNA): TGTGCCACCAGTGAGTCGGGTCTAACTTATGGCTACACCTTC.

This clonotype was seen a few times. The V call is TRBV7-2, the J call TRBJ2-5, with 11 bases matching TRBD1. The V segment lost 5 bases and the J segment 2 bases; nucleotides outside the gene matches: 7. Germline V gene sequence: CDR1 SGHTA, CDR2 FQGNSA. The CDR3 covers 16 residues. The CDR3 spells CASSVTGTGGQETQYF. CDR3 nucleotides: TGTGCCAGCAGCGTTACCGGGACAGGGGGTCAAGAGACCCAGTACTTC.

A few counts support this clonotype. The chain has TRBV6-2 or TRBV6-3 and TRBJ2-7; 8 nucleotides line up with TRBD1. Germline CDR1 reads MNHEY; CDR2 reads SVGEGT. The CDR3 runs to 15 residues. V lost 2 bases, J lost 5 bases, and 8 bases stayed unmatched. CDR3 in amino acids: CASSYPDRGINEQYF. The CDR3 DNA sequence: TGTGCCAGCAGTTACCCAGACAGGGGAATCAACGAGCAGTACTTC.